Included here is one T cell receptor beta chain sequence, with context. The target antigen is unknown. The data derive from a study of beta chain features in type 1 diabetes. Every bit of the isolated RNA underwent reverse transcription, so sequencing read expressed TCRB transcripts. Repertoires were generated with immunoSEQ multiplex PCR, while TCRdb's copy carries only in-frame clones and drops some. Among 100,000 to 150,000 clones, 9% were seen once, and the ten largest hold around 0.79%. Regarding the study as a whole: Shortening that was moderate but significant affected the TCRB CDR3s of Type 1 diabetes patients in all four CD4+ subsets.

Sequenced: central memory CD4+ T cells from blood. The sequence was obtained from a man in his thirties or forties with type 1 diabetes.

Written as DNA, the CDR3 is TGTGCCAGCAGCTTAGGGCCCGAGGCAGATACGCAGTATTTT. It codes for CASSLGPEADTQYF. The V call is TRBV7-2, the J call TRBJ2-3, with unresolved D. Germline V gene sequence: CDR1 SGHTA, CDR2 FQGNSA. V lost 1 base and J lost 4, with 9 bases in between. CDR3 size: 14 residues.